Following are 6 T cell receptor beta chains from one sample sequenced in a study of cytomegalovirus exposure and HLA in healthy donors. PCR primers comprised 60 Vbeta and 13 Jbeta primers. Assay used: immunoSEQ multiplex PCR; TCRdb lists only in-frame clones, some missing. The sample has 95,000 to 150,000 clones; around 82% are singletons. The source material was PBMCs. The receptors were sampled from a middle-aged woman in good health and CMV-seropositive.

The sample holds a few counts of this clone. The chain joins TRBV19 to TRBJ2-1, with 9 bases lining up with TRBD1. The CDR3 extends over 15 amino acids. Per germline, CDR1 LNHDA and CDR2 SQIVND (reference sequence). V gave up 3 bases and J gave up 1 base; unmatched junction bases: 1. Written as DNA, the CDR3 is TGTGCCAGTAGTATTGACAGGGGGTCCTACAATGAGCAGTTCTTC. It specifies CASSIDRGSYNEQFF.

The V call is TRBV5-1, the J call TRBJ1-2; no firm D call. V dropped 1 base and J dropped 4 bases, with 17 bases sitting between them. This CDR3 has 16 amino acids. The germline CDR1 and CDR2 sequences are SGHRS and YFSETQ. DNA of the CDR3: TGCGCCAGCAGCTTGCTATCTCGAGGGCACGGCTATGGCTACACCTTC. Translating gives CASSLLSRGHGYGYTF.

The V gene is TRBV10-2, the J gene TRBJ2-1; D unresolved. CDR1 WSHSY and CDR2 SAAADI come from the germline V gene. This CDR3 comprises 13 residues. V shed 6 bases and J shed 7 bases, with 13 bases lying between them. The DNA of the CDR3 is TGCGCCAGCAGCGGTATAGCTAGGAATGAGCAGTTCTTC. Its translation is CASSGIARNEQFF.

V and J are TRBV19 and TRBJ1-2, with D possibly being TRBD1 (6 bases). The CDR3 extends over 15 amino acids. With 3 bases removed from V and 4 bases from J, the gap between germline ends came to 15 bases. CDR1 LNHDA and CDR2 SQIVND come from the germline V gene (reference sequence). In DNA, the CDR3 is TGTGCCAGTAGTATTGGACAGCCCAACTCCTATGGCTACACCTTC. The encoded protein is CASSIGQPNSYGYTF.

This rearrangement joins TRBV6-1 to TRBJ2-7; 10 nucleotides align to TRBD2. The CDR3 is 15 amino acids. The V gene's germline CDR1 is MNHNS and CDR2 SASEGT. Trimming cost V 7 bases and J 4 bases; bases outside gene matches: 10. The CDR3 loop reads CASNAGTSGTYEQYF. CDR3 nucleotides: TGTGCCAGCAATGCCGGCACTAGCGGGACATACGAGCAGTACTTC.

CDR3 sequence reads: CASSYSMSGGNSPLHF. The CDR3 coding sequence is TGTGCCAGCAGTTACTCGATGTCCGGGGGAAATTCACCCCTCCACTTT. This chain connects TRBV6-5 to TRBJ1-6, with TRBD1 as a possible D gene (5 bases). This CDR3 region has 16 residues. CDR1 MNHEY and CDR2 SVGAGI come from the germline V gene. Trimming stripped 0 bases from V and 7 bases from J, with 13 bases between.